The text below deals with one T cell receptor beta chain. Its antigen target is currently unknown. Within one base of it there is no much larger clone, and no base qualities were kept. Whole blood was collected in K2EDTA tubes by collaborating institutions according to the institutions' own protocols. For TCRbeta analysis, collaborators shipped samples as frozen whole blood, isolated PBMCs, or DNA extracted from either of those sample types. TCRbeta CDR3 regions were amplified from genomic DNA using the immunoSEQ Assay, a bias-controlled multiplex PCR. Turning to the authors' computational methods: The number of nucleated cells in each sample was estimated from the amplification of reference gene primers within the assay. Sequence reads were collapsed and filtered to measure the absolute abundance of every unique TCRbeta CDR3 rearrangement. For each sample, productive Simpson clonality was calculated as the square root of Simpson's diversity index across productive rearrangements. Here the immuneACCESS table is served through TCRdb, limited to in-frame sequences with V and J called. Missing clones are a known gap in these copies; in checked studies unresolved V genes cover under half, and the rest lacks a known reason. The D gene and trimming were derived from the DNA, and the V and J assignments and clone size from that table. This sample lists 90,000 to 100,000 clones; roughly 87% were detected once. The leading ten clones occupy more than 15% of the sample.

The germline V gene (reference sequence) provides CDR1 LNHNV and CDR2 YYDKDF. Measured from the cysteine to the phenylalanine, the CDR3 is 13 residues long. Only CDR3 DNA remains: 39 bases, in frame from the first base. The V and J ends are trimmed by 0 bases and 8 bases, leaving 10 bases between them. This sample is part of a study of blood T cell repertoires in COVID-19 (dated by TCRdb to 2020 to 2022). Background on the whole study: Samples covering the acute and convalescent phases of COVID-19 were provided by collaborators in the United States, Italy and Spain. The material from the prospective study consisted of cDNA or gDNA derived from T cells, B-cell-depleted T cells, or PBMCs. Deeply sampled blood TCRbeta repertoires from subjects exposed to, actively infected with, or recovered from COVID-19 were included in the dataset. The repertoires were released in a freely available public database meant as a resource for research on the immune response to SARS-CoV-2. The samples were drawn from two sources: the first 160 participants of the ongoing ImmuneRACE study, and 1,000 to 1,500 subjects contributed by 6 global collaborators. The sample metadata nearly always contained a de-identified subject ID, COVID-19 status, age in years and sex. HLA class I and class II types, where available, came from metadata supplied by the sample provider rather than from assay-based typing.

Broader findings and caveats from the paper: How much clinical and demographic metadata was included differed by source and by participant, and the metadata was provided uncurated.

Sequencing was performed on peripheral blood. This clonotype originated in a man aged 80 or over with acute or convalescent COVID-19. The chain couples TRBV15 to TRBJ1-1, with TRBD1 as a weak D call on 5 bases. The sequenced DNA is TGTGCCACCAGCAGAGATATGACAGCCGAAGCTTTCTTT. Its translation reads: CATSRDMTAEAFF.